Described below is a single T cell receptor beta chain sequence and its context. Other DNA sequences in the same sample also yield this CDR3. The data derive from a study of blood T cell repertoires in COVID-19. Study-level information: Nucleic acid was either cDNA or gDNA, and it came from T cells, B-cell-depleted T cells, or PBMCs.

Across 20 to 25 US areas, participants ranged in age from roughly 18 to 95 years. The V end was cut by 0 bases, the J end by 2 bases, with 6 bases between. This CDR3 has 14 residues. Per the germline V gene, CDR1 is SGHRS and CDR2 is YFSETQ. Sequenced by immunoSEQ multiplex PCR; TCRdb stores in-frame clones only, minus some. This table holds 200,000 to 250,000 clones, about 87% found once. The source is a woman aged 30 to 39 who had recovered from COVID-19. The sequencing input was PBMCs or T cells enriched from blood (not recorded which). This chain links TRBV5-1 with TRBJ1-3, with D perhaps TRBD1 (5 bases). DNA of the CDR3: TGCGCCAGCAGCTTGGCGGGGGCTGGAAACACCATATATTTT. It translates to CASSLAGAGNTIYF.